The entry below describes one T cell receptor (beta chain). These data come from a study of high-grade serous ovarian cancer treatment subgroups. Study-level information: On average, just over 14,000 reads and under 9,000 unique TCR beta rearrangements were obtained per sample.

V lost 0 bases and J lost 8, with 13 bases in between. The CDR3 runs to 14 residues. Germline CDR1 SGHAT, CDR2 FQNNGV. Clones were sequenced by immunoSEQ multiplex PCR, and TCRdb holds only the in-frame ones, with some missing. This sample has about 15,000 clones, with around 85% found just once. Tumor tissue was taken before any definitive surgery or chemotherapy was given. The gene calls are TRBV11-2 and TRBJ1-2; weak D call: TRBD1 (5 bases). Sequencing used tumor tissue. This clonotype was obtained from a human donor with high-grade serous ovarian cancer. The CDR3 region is CASSLDGSGRGYTF. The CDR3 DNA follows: TGTGCCAGCAGCTTAGACGGGTCAGGGCGGGGCTACACCTTC.